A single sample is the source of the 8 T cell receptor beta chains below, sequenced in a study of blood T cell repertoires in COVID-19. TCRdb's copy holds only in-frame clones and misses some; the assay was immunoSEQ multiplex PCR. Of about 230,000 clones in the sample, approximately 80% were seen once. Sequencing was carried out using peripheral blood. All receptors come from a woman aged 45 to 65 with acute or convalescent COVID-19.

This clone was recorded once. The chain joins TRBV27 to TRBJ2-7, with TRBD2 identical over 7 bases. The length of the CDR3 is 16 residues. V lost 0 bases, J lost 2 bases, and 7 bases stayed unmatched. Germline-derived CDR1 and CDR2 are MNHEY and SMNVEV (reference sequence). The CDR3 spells CASSLSALGGAYEQYF. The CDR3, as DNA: TGTGCCAGCAGTTTATCGGCTCTTGGGGGGGCCTACGAGCAGTACTTC.

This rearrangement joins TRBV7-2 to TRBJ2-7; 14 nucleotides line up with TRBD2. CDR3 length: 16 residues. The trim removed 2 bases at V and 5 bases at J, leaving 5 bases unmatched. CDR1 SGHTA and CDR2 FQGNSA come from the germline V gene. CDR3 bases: TGTGCCAGCAGCTTAAGGACTAGCGGGGGGTGGGACGAGCAGTACTTC. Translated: CASSLRTSGGWDEQYF.

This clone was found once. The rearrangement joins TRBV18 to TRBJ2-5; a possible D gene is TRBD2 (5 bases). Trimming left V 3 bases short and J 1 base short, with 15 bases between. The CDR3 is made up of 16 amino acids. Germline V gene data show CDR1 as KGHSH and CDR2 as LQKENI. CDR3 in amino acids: CASSPEYSSVQETQYF. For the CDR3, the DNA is TGTGCCAGCTCACCGGAGTATAGTAGCGTCCAAGAGACCCAGTACTTC.

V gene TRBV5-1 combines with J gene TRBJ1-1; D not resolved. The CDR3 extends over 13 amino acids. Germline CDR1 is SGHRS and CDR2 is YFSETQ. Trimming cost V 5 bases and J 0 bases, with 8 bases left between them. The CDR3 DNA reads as TGCGCCAGCAGTGAACAGTTGAACACTGAAGCTTTCTTT. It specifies CASSEQLNTEAFF.

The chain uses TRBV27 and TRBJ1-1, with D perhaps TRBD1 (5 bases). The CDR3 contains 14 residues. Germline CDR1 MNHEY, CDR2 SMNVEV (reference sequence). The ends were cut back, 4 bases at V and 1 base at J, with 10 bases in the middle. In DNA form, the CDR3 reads TGTGCCAGCAGTTGGAGGGGCGGGAACACTGAAGCTTTCTTT. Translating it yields CASSWRGGNTEAFF.

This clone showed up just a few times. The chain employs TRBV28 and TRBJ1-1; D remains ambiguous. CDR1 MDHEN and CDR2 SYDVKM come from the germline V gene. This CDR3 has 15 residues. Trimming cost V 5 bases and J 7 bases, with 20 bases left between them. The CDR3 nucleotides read TGTGCCAGCAGTCGGGAAGGACGGGTAACAAATGAAGCTTTCTTT. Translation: CASSREGRVTNEAFF.

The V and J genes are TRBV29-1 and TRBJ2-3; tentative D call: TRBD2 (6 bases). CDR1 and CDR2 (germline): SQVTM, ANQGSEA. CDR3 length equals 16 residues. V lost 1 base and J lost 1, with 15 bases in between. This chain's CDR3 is CSVEGAEGLGTDTQYF. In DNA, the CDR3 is TGCAGCGTTGAAGGTGCAGAGGGACTTGGCACAGATACGCAGTATTTT.

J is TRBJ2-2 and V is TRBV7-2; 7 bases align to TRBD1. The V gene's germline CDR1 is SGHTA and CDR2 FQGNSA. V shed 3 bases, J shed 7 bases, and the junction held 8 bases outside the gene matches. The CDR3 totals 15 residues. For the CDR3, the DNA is TGTGCCAGCAGCTTTCAACAGGGGACACACGGGGAGCTGTTTTTT. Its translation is CASSFQQGTHGELFF.